A selection of T cell receptor beta chains follows, all from one sample in a study of blood T cells in healthy people across ages. TCRdb ran MiXCR on the 5' RACE reads and lists one entry per CDR3 protein. This table has about 800,000 distinct CDR3 sequences, 58% appearing once. Sequenced sample: blood. These receptors all come from a man aged 25 to 40 in good health. Both conserved end residues are part of each CDR3. The D gene is left open where the match is weak. Clone size is not always given. Where it is, it says once, few, many or a class for expanded clones.

cdr3_aa,cdr3_nt,v_call,d_call,clone_size,j_call
CASSLKVRGYEQYF,TGTGCCAGCAGCTTAAAGGTCAGGGGCTACGAGCAGTACTTC,TRBV7-2,.,.,TRBJ2-7
CASSVTGAGGETQYF,TGTGCCAGCAGCGTGACGGGGGCCGGTGGAGAGACCCAGTACTTC,TRBV9,.,few,TRBJ2-5
CASSFTGSRVDTQYF,TGCGCCAGCAGCTTTACAGGGAGCCGGGTTGATACGCAGTATTTT,TRBV5-1,.,.,TRBJ2-3
CASSPLGLEQYF,TGTGCCAGCAGCCCCCTGGGGCTCGAGCAGTACTTC,TRBV7-2,.,few,TRBJ2-7
CSVEDRRSYTF,TGCAGCGTTGAAGATCGGAGGAGCTACACCTTC,TRBV29-1,.,.,TRBJ1-2
CASSYGNEQFF,TGTGCCAGCAGTTACGGGAATGAGCAGTTCTTC,TRBV6-5,.,many,TRBJ2-1
CASSDLQRDYGYTF,TGCGCCAGCAGTGACCTCCAACGGGACTATGGCTACACCTTC,TRBV10-2,.,.,TRBJ1-2
CATATTGTSGEQFF,TGTGCCACCGCGACTACCGGGACTAGCGGTGAGCAGTTCTTC,TRBV10-3,TRBD2,few,TRBJ2-1
CASTKGDTEAFF,TGTGCCAGCACCAAGGGGGACACTGAAGCTTTCTTT,TRBV7-8,.,few,TRBJ1-1
CASSALRGGEAFF,TGTGCCAGCAGCGCCCTCAGGGGAGGTGAAGCTTTCTTT,TRBV2,.,.,TRBJ1-1
CASSATSGRADTQYF,TGTGCCAGCAGTGCGACTAGCGGGAGGGCAGATACGCAGTATTTT,TRBV6-1,TRBD2,.,TRBJ2-3
CASRNTLRGEQFF,TGTGCCAGCAGGAATACCCTACGGGGTGAGCAGTTCTTC,TRBV28,.,.,TRBJ2-1
CASSQTGLLGGKNIQYF,TGTGCCAGCAGCCAAACGGGCCTGCTAGGCGGCAAAAACATTCAGTACTTC,TRBV13,.,.,TRBJ2-4
CASRSLGDGYTF,TGTGCCAGCAGGAGTTTGGGGGACGGCTACACCTTC,TRBV27,.,.,TRBJ1-2
CASSLGQKAETQYF,TGTGCCAGCAGCTTAGGACAAAAAGCAGAGACCCAGTACTTC,TRBV7-2,.,few,TRBJ2-5
CASRGDRRNEQFF,TGTGCCAGCAGGGGCGACAGGAGAAATGAGCAGTTCTTC,TRBV6-5,.,once,TRBJ2-1
CASSYSTEVVETQYF,TGTGCCAGCAGTTACTCGACGGAGGTCGTGGAGACCCAGTACTTC,TRBV6-5,.,.,TRBJ2-5
CAIRRGTAGETQYF,TGTGCCATCCGTAGGGGGACGGCAGGAGAGACCCAGTACTTC,TRBV10-3,.,few,TRBJ2-5
CASSPDKNYGYTF,TGTGCCAGCAGCCCCGACAAGAACTATGGCTACACCTTC,TRBV7-2,.,few,TRBJ1-2
CASSEQQGRQPQHF,TGTGCCAGCAGTGAACAACAGGGGCGACAGCCCCAGCATTTT,TRBV2,TRBD1,.,TRBJ1-5
CSAEQGEVETQYF,TGCAGCGCAGAACAGGGGGAGGTCGAGACCCAGTACTTC,TRBV29-1,TRBD1,.,TRBJ2-5
CASSFPQGASSYEQYF,TGTGCCAGCAGCTTCCCTCAAGGGGCTAGCTCCTACGAGCAGTACTTC,TRBV7-9,.,.,TRBJ2-7
CASARRAGRNTEAFF,TGTGCCAGCGCCCGGAGGGCAGGGCGGAACACTGAAGCTTTCTTT,TRBV6-2/TRBV6-3,.,.,TRBJ1-1
CASSTQAGIAEAFF,TGTGCCAGCAGCACACAAGCAGGGATCGCTGAAGCTTTCTTT,TRBV5-6,.,.,TRBJ1-1
CASRKRGELFF,TGTGCCAGCAGGAAACGCGGGGAGCTGTTTTTT,TRBV28,.,.,TRBJ2-2
CSARDSHVIAKNIQYF,TGCAGCGCCCGGGACTCCCACGTAATAGCCAAAAACATTCAGTACTTC,TRBV29-1,.,.,TRBJ2-4
CASIDEQFF,TGTGCCAGCATAGATGAGCAGTTCTTC,TRBV21-1,.,.,TRBJ2-1
CASSQDLRGVYNEQFF,TGTGCCAGCAGCCAAGATCTTCGTGGGGTCTACAATGAGCAGTTCTTC,TRBV4-2,.,.,TRBJ2-1
CASSSGTSGGQYF,TGTGCCAGCAGTTCAGGGACATCAGGCGGGCAGTACTTC,TRBV12-3/TRBV12-4,.,.,TRBJ2-4
CASAPYNEQFF,TGTGCCAGCGCGCCCTACAATGAGCAGTTCTTC,TRBV2,.,once,TRBJ2-1
CASSSDRSGTQYF,TGTGCCAGCAGCTCAGACCGTTCGGGGACCCAGTACTTC,TRBV7-2,.,.,TRBJ2-5
CASSLPGQGQYEQYF,TGTGCCAGCAGCTTACCAGGACAGGGTCAGTACGAGCAGTACTTC,TRBV7-9,TRBD1,.,TRBJ2-7
CASRGRRDTYNEQFF,TGTGCCAGCAGAGGGAGAAGGGATACATACAATGAGCAGTTCTTC,TRBV2,.,.,TRBJ2-1
CASSQAVTTGGDGYTF,TGTGCCAGCAGCCAAGCCGTGACGACGGGGGGAGATGGCTACACCTTC,TRBV4-2,.,few,TRBJ1-2
CASSQDKRLGRSYNEQFF,TGTGCCAGCAGCCAAGACAAGAGACTAGGCAGGTCCTACAATGAGCAGTTCTTC,TRBV3-1,.,.,TRBJ2-1
CASSGVVQETQYF,TGCGCCAGCAGTGGTGTGGTCCAAGAGACCCAGTACTTC,TRBV10-2,.,.,TRBJ2-5
CSASSLTGATNEKLFF,TGCAGTGCTAGTTCCTTGACAGGGGCGACTAATGAAAAACTGTTTTTT,TRBV20-1,TRBD1,.,TRBJ1-4
CASSRGGLETQYF,TGTGCCAGCAGCCGCGGAGGACTTGAGACCCAGTACTTC,TRBV4-2,.,.,TRBJ2-5
CASSLEGSDRIYGYTF,TGTGCCAGCAGCTTAGAAGGGAGCGACAGGATCTATGGCTACACCTTC,TRBV7-2,.,.,TRBJ1-2
CASSGTGYYEQYF,TGTGCCAGCAGCGGAACAGGATACTACGAGCAGTACTTC,TRBV7-9,.,.,TRBJ2-7
CSVLFLGEQFF,TGCAGCGTTCTGTTTCTGGGTGAGCAGTTCTTC,TRBV29-1,.,.,TRBJ2-1
CASRPGRAGTDTQYF,TGTGCCAGCAGACCCGGACGAGCGGGAACAGATACGCAGTATTTT,TRBV7-2,TRBD2,.,TRBJ2-3
CSADPGQGVYEQYF,TGCAGTGCTGATCCGGGACAGGGGGTTTACGAGCAGTACTTC,TRBV20-1,TRBD1,.,TRBJ2-7
CASSVQTNTGELFF,TGTGCCAGCAGCGTACAGACGAACACCGGGGAGCTGTTTTTT,TRBV12-3/TRBV12-4,.,.,TRBJ2-2
CASSQGENTQYF,TGTGCCAGCAGCCAGGGCGAAAATACGCAGTATTTT,TRBV3-1,.,.,TRBJ2-3
CASSLVLAHNEQFF,TGTGCCAGCAGCTTAGTACTAGCTCACAATGAGCAGTTCTTC,TRBV7-9,.,.,TRBJ2-1
CASSYLRQPPTDTQYF,TGTGCCAGCAGTTACTTGCGGCAGCCCCCCACAGATACGCAGTATTTT,TRBV6-5,.,.,TRBJ2-3
CATSRDLGELLTQYF,TGTGCCACCAGCAGAGATTTAGGGGAACTACTTACGCAGTATTTT,TRBV15,.,.,TRBJ2-3
CAGSGNAGRVYEQYF,TGTGCCGGCAGCGGAAATGCGGGTCGTGTCTACGAGCAGTACTTC,TRBV5-6,.,.,TRBJ2-7
CASRTDYYNEQYF,TGTGCCAGCAGAACTGACTACTACAATGAGCAGTACTTC,TRBV6-1,.,.,TRBJ2-5
CSAPDRPSSEKLFF,TGCAGTGCTCCGGACAGGCCTAGTTCTGAAAAACTGTTTTTT,TRBV20-1,TRBD1,.,TRBJ1-4
CSAETGESNTGELFF,TGCAGTGCGGAGACGGGGGAGTCGAACACCGGGGAGCTGTTTTTT,TRBV20-1,.,.,TRBJ2-2
CASSRYRETQYF,TGTGCCAGCAGCAGATATCGAGAGACCCAGTACTTC,TRBV12-3/TRBV12-4,.,.,TRBJ2-5
CAWTRGGYNEQFF,TGTGCCTGGACTCGGGGAGGGTACAATGAGCAGTTCTTC,TRBV30,TRBD2,.,TRBJ2-1
CASSSGRAVYNEQFF,TGTGCCAGCAGCTCGGGACGAGCGGTTTACAATGAGCAGTTCTTC,TRBV13,.,.,TRBJ2-1
CASSRQGGRSADGYTF,TGTGCCAGCAGCCGACAGGGGGGCCGATCGGCGGATGGCTACACCTTC,TRBV7-9,TRBD1,few,TRBJ1-2
CASGVLAGSQETQYF,TGCGCCAGCGGAGTACTCGCGGGGTCCCAAGAGACCCAGTACTTC,TRBV5-1,.,.,TRBJ2-5
CASSLAGSDGYTF,TGTGCCAGCAGCTTAGCCGGGAGTGATGGCTACACCTTC,TRBV7-9,.,.,TRBJ1-2